Given below is one T cell receptor beta chain in context. Many counts were recorded for this clonotype. The antigen it recognizes is unknown. It has no much larger one-base neighbor in the sample; base qualities were not kept. The germline V gene (reference sequence) specifies DFQATT as CDR1 and SNEGSKA as CDR2. The germline ends are 14 bases apart after V is trimmed by 5 bases and J by 2 bases. Reading from cysteine to phenylalanine, the CDR3 counts 14 amino acids. The CDR3 DNA has 42 bases and is translated from base 1. This record belongs to a study of neurological immune-mediated disorders (dated by TCRdb to about 2019). General notes on the study: Peripheral blood TCR-beta repertoires from patients with HTLV-I-associated myelopathy (HAM/TSP), patients with multiple sclerosis, and healthy controls were compared in the study using UMI-based sequencing. The approximately 110 TCR-beta libraries included longitudinal samples, technical triplicates and paired sorted CD4+ and CD8+ T-cell subsets alongside PBMC samples. Of the approximately 66 subjects in the cohort, some 15 were HAM/TSP patients, roughly 35 were multiple sclerosis patients, and about 20 were healthy controls. Study-wide conclusions, independent of this receptor: Across subjects, expanded clones never shared an identical CDR3 amino acid sequence, which suggests that the TCR-beta repertoires in every group were private. TCR clonal expansion was greatest in HAM/TSP patients and smallest in MS patients, who ranked below even healthy controls.

Sorted-subset TCR libraries were prepared from over 850,000 sorted CD4+ or CD8+ T cells. Peripheral blood was subjected to Ficoll-Hypaque density gradient centrifugation to isolate PBMCs, which were then cryopreserved in liquid nitrogen. Paired sorted CD4+ and CD8+ subsets came from healthy controls, HAM/TSP patients and MS patients. cDNA synthesis used template-switch 5'RACE with a primer carrying a 10-nucleotide random unique molecular identifier tagging each TCR transcript. Every sequencing run yielded over 170 million TCR-beta sequences covering 15-18 subjects. Total RNA was extracted with the RNeasy kit. The KAPA Real-time Library Amplification kit was used to amplify TCR-beta VDJ regions with primers for the TCR constant region and the 5'RACE anchor. A first PCR added sample indexes and Illumina adaptors, and a second PCR then raised library yield. After purification with Ampure beads, the TCR product of roughly 650 bp was size-selected on a 2% E-gel SizeSelection system. Library quality was checked on a Bioanalyzer, concentration was measured with Qubit, and libraries were quantified with the Kapa Library Quantification kit before pooling. An Illumina HiSeq 2500 was used to sequence the libraries paired-end at 2 x 150 bp. To increase sequence diversity, roughly 24-32% phiX was spiked into each library pool. In the original analysis: Quality-filtered reads were processed with the UMI-based MiGEC pipeline, and over 75% of raw TCR sequences were removed by the MiGEC pipeline during error correction. VDJ genes were aligned to IMGT germline references, and clonotypes were defined by unique CDR3 amino acid sequence plus V-J genes. Clonal expansion, Shannon diversity, and CDR3 relatedness (CalcPairwiseDistances, ClusterSamples) were evaluated with VDJtools, and phylogenetic trees were built with CLCbio workbench. Expanded clones were defined as having at least 8 unique UMIs, based on coefficient-of-variation modelling across technical triplicates. TCRdb redid the processing of the public reads, applying fastp at Q25 and MiXCR, and retained in-frame beta chains. All rows with the same CDR3 protein become a single entry with the most common DNA and genes. The V and J calls and clone size come from TCRdb's table, not from the authors' own analysis. The sample table holds 18,000 or so distinct CDR3 sequences, of which around 13% were seen once. The biggest ten clones account for 7.8% of the sample.

The source material was CD4+ T cells from blood. The rearranged chain carries TRBV20-1 and TRBJ2-3, with no D gene named confidently. The TCR was taken from a woman aged 60-75 years with HTLV-1-associated myelopathy (HAM/TSP). The DNA sequence is given as TGCAGTGCTCTAGACACCTACGACACAGATACGCAGTATTTT. Its amino acids are CSALDTYDTDTQYF.